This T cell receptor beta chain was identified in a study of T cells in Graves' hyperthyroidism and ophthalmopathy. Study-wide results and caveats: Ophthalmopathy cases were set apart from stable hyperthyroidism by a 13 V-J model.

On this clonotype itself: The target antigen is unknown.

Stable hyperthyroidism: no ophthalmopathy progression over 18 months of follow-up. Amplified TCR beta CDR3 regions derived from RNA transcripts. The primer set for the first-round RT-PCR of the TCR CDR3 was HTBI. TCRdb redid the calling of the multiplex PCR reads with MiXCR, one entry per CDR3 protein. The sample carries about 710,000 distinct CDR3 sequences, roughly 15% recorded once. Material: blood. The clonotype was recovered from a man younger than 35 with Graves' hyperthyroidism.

CDR3 loop: CSAYPIRDRVSIGNQPQHF. The CDR3 region has the DNA TGCAGTGCGTATCCGATTCGGGACAGGGTTAGCATCGGCAATCAGCCCCAGCATTTT. V gene TRBV20-1 combines with J gene TRBJ1-5; TRBD1 aligns across 9 bases. Germline CDR1 is DFQATT and CDR2 is SNEGSKA (reference sequence). The CDR3 runs to 19 residues. V trimming: 6 bases; J trimming: 2 bases; junction bases outside the gene matches: 20.